The 28 T cell receptor beta chains reported below all come from one sample, sequenced in a study of blood T cell repertoires in COVID-19 (dated by TCRdb to the early 2020s). The library was built by means of the immunoSEQ multiplex PCR assay. TCRdb limited this immuneACCESS table to in-frame rearrangements with V and J called. A share of clones is missing; checked studies link under half to unresolved V genes, and the rest is unexplained. This sample lists approximately 270,000 clones; over 80% were detected once. More than 1% of the sample comes from the top ten. The source material was PBMCs or T cells enriched from blood (not recorded which). The source is a human donor in a cohort exposed to, infected with or recovered from COVID-19 (not recorded which). The donor label of this sample is uncertain.

V and J are TRBV4-1 and TRBJ2-1; 7 bases agree with TRBD1. This CDR3 comprises 16 residues. Trimming took 2 bases from V and 4 from J; bases not matched to a gene: 8. Germline values: CDR1 MGHRA, CDR2 YSYEKL. The CDR3 DNA follows: TGCGCCAGCAGCCAAACCCCGGGACAGACTTACAATGAGCAGTTCTTC. This encodes CASSQTPGQTYNEQFF.

The CDR3 region is CASSPPYRGNTEAFF. The CDR3 nucleotides are TGTGCCAGCAGTCCACCCTACAGGGGGAACACTGAAGCTTTCTTT. The chain recombines TRBV7-9 with TRBJ1-1, with 7 bases identical to TRBD1. Germline CDR1 SEHNR, CDR2 FQNEAQ (reference sequence). V lost 6 bases and J lost 1; bases outside the gene matches: 8. The length of the CDR3 is 15 residues.

The gene calls are TRBV6-5 and TRBJ1-5; 7 bases match TRBD1. Losses at the gene ends were 10 bases for V and 6 bases for J; bases not matched to a gene: 6. From germline, CDR1 is MNHEY and CDR2 SVGAGI. The CDR3 extends over 12 amino acids. Written as DNA, the CDR3 is TGTGCCACACAACAGGGGATTCAGCCCCAGCATTTT. This gives the protein CATQQGIQPQHF.

This chain connects TRBV30 to TRBJ1-5; the match to TRBD1 covers 7 bases. The CDR3 sequence is 15 residues long. V was pared by 2 bases and J by 0 bases, with 4 bases of the junction left unmatched. Germline V gives CDR1 GTSNPN, CDR2 SVGIG (reference sequence). The DNA for the CDR3 is TGTGCCTGGAGTTTGGGGACAGTTAGCAATCAGCCCCAGCATTTT. Its translation is CAWSLGTVSNQPQHF.

This chain joins TRBV2 and TRBJ2-3, with 16 bases identical to TRBD2. CDR1 SNHLY and CDR2 FYNNEI come from the germline V gene. The CDR3 contains 16 residues. The junction had 5 bases not matched to a gene; V was cut back by 8 bases and J by 3 bases. The CDR3 nucleotides are TGTGCCAGCGGGACTAGCGGGGGGGTGGTTACAGATACGCAGTATTTT. Translated: CASGTSGGVVTDTQYF.

CDR3 DNA: TGTGCCACCAGGGACGGGACAGGCGGCTACACCTTC. This sequence encodes CATRDGTGGYTF. This chain uses TRBV24-1 with TRBJ1-2, with TRBD1 matching 8 bases. The CDR3 is 12 amino acids. Germline trimming cut 7 bases from V and 8 bases from J; bases unmatched to any gene: 5. Per the germline V gene, CDR1 is KGHDR and CDR2 is SFDVKD.

The chain combines TRBV23-1 with TRBJ2-1; 7 positions agree with TRBD1. TRBV23-1 is recorded as an ORF, its role being uncertain. V dropped 3 bases and J dropped 4; count of bases not matched to a gene: 3. This CDR3 region has 14 residues. In DNA, the CDR3 is TGCGCCAGCAGTCAGCCGGGACAGTACAATGAGCAGTTCTTC. Protein product: CASSQPGQYNEQFF.

The chain links TRBV6-2 or TRBV6-3 to TRBJ1-5, with D tentatively TRBD1 (6 bases). Germline V gene lookup returns CDR1 MNHEY and CDR2 SVGEGT. V lost 6 bases and J lost 0, with 24 bases in between. This CDR3 is 19 amino acids long. The CDR3 region is CASSSHAGARTYSNQPQHF. CDR3 bases: TGTGCCAGCAGCTCCCACGCGGGGGCGCGAACATATAGCAATCAGCCCCAGCATTTT.

The J gene is TRBJ1-1, the V gene TRBV6-5; TRBD1 matches at 7 bases. J was trimmed by 5 bases and V by 5 bases; bases with no gene match: 8. The CDR3 runs to 14 residues. CDR1 is MNHEY, CDR2 SVGAGI, per germline. CDR3 coding DNA: TGTGCCAGCAGTATCGACAGGGTCGTGACTGAAGCTTTCTTT. It codes for CASSIDRVVTEAFF.

The chain has TRBV25-1 and TRBJ1-6; D may be TRBD1 (5 bases). V lost 8 bases and J lost 4, with 21 bases in between. The CDR3 runs 17 residues. The germline CDR1 and CDR2 sequences are MGHDK and SYGVNS. The CDR3 here is CASSNTGGVFYNSPLHF. The DNA for the CDR3 is TGTGCCAGCTCAAACACTGGGGGGGTCTTTTATAATTCACCCCTCCACTTT.

The chain carries TRBV4-2 and TRBJ1-6; TRBD1 agrees at 10 bases. The ends lost 0 bases at V and 2 bases at J; junction bases unmatched: 4. The CDR3 totals 18 residues. Per germline, CDR1 LGHNA and CDR2 YNFKEQ. CDR3 region: CASSQDLGQGPYNSPLHF. Written as DNA, the CDR3 is TGTGCCAGCAGCCAAGATTTGGGACAGGGGCCCTATAATTCACCCCTCCACTTT.

The chain combines TRBV10-3 with TRBJ1-1; D possibly corresponds to TRBD1 (5 bases). Trimming took 6 bases from V and 4 from J, leaving 18 bases between them. The CDR3 consists of 15 residues. In germline, CDR1 is ENHRY, CDR2 SYGVKD. The CDR3 bases are TGTGCCATCAGAAGAGGAGGGACTAAGACCACTGAAGCTTTCTTT. Protein: CAIRRGGTKTTEAFF.

This clone was seen a single time. This chain joins TRBV4-1 and TRBJ2-2; D gene unclear. The length of the CDR3 is 15 residues. CDR1 and CDR2 from the germline V gene are MGHRA and YSYEKL. V dropped 5 bases and J dropped 7 bases, with 17 bases sitting between them. CDR3 region: CASSNPQAGDGELFF. The CDR3 nucleotides read TGCGCCAGCAGCAACCCGCAGGCCGGTGACGGGGAGCTGTTTTTT.

The sample holds a few counts of this clone. The chain is built from TRBV25-1 and TRBJ1-1; tentatively, D is TRBD1 (5 bases). The CDR3 is 12 amino acids. CDR1 is MGHDK and CDR2 is SYGVNS in the germline V gene. V was clipped by 0 bases and J by 11 bases, with 10 bases between them. CDR3: CASSEYGRAAFF. CDR3 nucleotides: TGTGCCAGCAGTGAATACGGCAGGGCGGCTTTCTTT.

This clone was picked up a small number of times. The CDR3 DNA reads TGTGCCAGCAGCTCCCCGGGTGACACAGATACGCAGTATTTT. Translating it yields CASSSPGDTDTQYF. This chain links TRBV11-2 with TRBJ2-3; no definite D call. V shed 4 bases and J shed 2 bases, with 10 bases lying between them. The CDR3 loop spans 14 amino acids. The V gene's germline CDR1 is SGHAT and CDR2 FQNNGV.

The chain couples TRBV5-4 to TRBJ1-2; 12 bases are shared with TRBD1. Germline values: CDR1 SGHNT, CDR2 YYREEE (reference sequence). Trimming cost V 5 bases and J 5 bases; bases outside gene matches: 10. The CDR3 covers 16 residues. The CDR3 loop reads CASRPSGQGASYGYTF. CDR3 DNA: TGTGCCAGCAGGCCGTCGGGACAGGGGGCCAGTTATGGCTACACCTTC.

This clone has ten or more counts. The gene calls are TRBV7-9 and TRBJ1-3; perhaps TRBD1 as D (5 bases). V dropped 5 bases and J dropped 4 bases, with 12 bases sitting between them. The germline V gene has CDR1 SEHNR and CDR2 FQNEAQ (reference sequence). This CDR3 has 14 residues. The CDR3 reads CASSPREDGNTIYF. The CDR3 DNA reads as TGTGCCAGCAGCCCCAGGGAGGACGGAAACACCATATATTTT.

V and J are TRBV5-4 and TRBJ1-4; no definite D call. V was cut by 0 bases and J by 8 bases, with 8 bases left in between. Germline V gene data show CDR1 as SGHNT and CDR2 as YYREEE (reference sequence). The CDR3 contains 13 residues. The CDR3 loop is CASSLASGEKLFF. The CDR3 region has the DNA TGTGCCAGCAGCTTGGCCTCGGGGGAAAAACTGTTTTTT.

This chain uses TRBV5-1 with TRBJ1-1; D gene ambiguous. Trimming cost V 1 base and J 7 bases, with 8 bases left between them. The CDR3 has 12 amino acids. Germline V gene sequence: CDR1 SGHRS, CDR2 YFSETQ. CDR3 DNA sequence: TGCGCCAGCAGCTTGACGGGAAATGAAGCTTTCTTT. Translated, it gives CASSLTGNEAFF.

This sequence joins TRBV6-5 and TRBJ1-2, with 9 bases lining up with TRBD1. The CDR3 loop spans 13 amino acids. Germline trimming cut 6 bases from V and 8 bases from J; bases unmatched to any gene: 7. Germline CDR1 is MNHEY and CDR2 is SVGAGI. In DNA, the CDR3 is TGTGCCAGCAGAACCGGGACAGGGAACGGCTACACCTTC. This codes for CASRTGTGNGYTF.

The chain uses TRBV29-1 and TRBJ1-1, with 9 positions matching TRBD1. The CDR3 spans 13 residues. The germline V gene has CDR1 SQVTM and CDR2 ANQGSEA. With 7 bases clipped from V and 1 base from J, the junction kept 4 bases outside the gene matches. In DNA, the CDR3 is TGCAGCGGGAAGGGACAGGGGAACACTGAAGCTTTCTTT. It encodes CSGKGQGNTEAFF.

The J gene is TRBJ1-2, the V gene TRBV7-9; the D gene is possibly TRBD1 (5 bases). V lost 5 bases to trimming and J lost 4 bases, with 11 bases between them. Germline CDR1 reads SEHNR; CDR2 reads FQNEAQ (reference sequence). The CDR3 has 13 amino acids. This CDR3 reads CASSRVDSYGYTF. In DNA form, the CDR3 reads TGTGCCAGCAGCCGAGTTGACAGCTATGGCTACACCTTC.

The V gene is TRBV24-1, the J gene TRBJ2-3, with 7 bases identical to TRBD1. Unmatched junction bases numbered 10, after V lost 3 bases and J lost 2 bases. Germline V gene data show CDR1 as KGHDR and CDR2 as SFDVKD. CDR3 length equals 17 residues. CDR3 protein: CATSDPRQGSLTDTQYF. CDR3 coding DNA: TGTGCCACCAGTGATCCCCGACAGGGAAGTCTCACAGATACGCAGTATTTT.

This clone showed up just once. The V gene is TRBV5-5, the J gene TRBJ1-3; TRBD1 might be the D (5 bases). The CDR3 runs to 14 residues. With 2 bases removed from V and 2 bases from J, the gap between germline ends came to 8 bases. Germline CDR1 SGHKS, CDR2 YYEKEE (reference sequence). The CDR3 reads CASSFSGPGNTIYF. In DNA, the CDR3 is TGTGCCAGCAGCTTTTCAGGGCCTGGAAACACCATATATTTT.

The genes are TRBV5-4 and TRBJ1-2; D not certain. Germline CDR1 SGHNT, CDR2 YYREEE (reference sequence). V gave up 0 bases and J gave up 8 bases, with 17 bases separating them. CDR3 length: 15 residues. The CDR3 DNA reads as TGTGCCAGCAGCTTGGGAGGGTACATGTCCTCAGGCTACACCTTC. The encoded protein is CASSLGGYMSSGYTF.

The chain has TRBV11-2 and TRBJ1-6; D is perhaps TRBD1 (5 bases). This CDR3 is built from 15 residues. Germline CDR1 and CDR2: SGHAT and FQNNGV. The V end lost 4 bases, the J end lost 9 bases, and 16 bases lay between the germline ends. The DNA of the CDR3 is TGTGCCAGCAGCTACACCCCGATGGGGGGTTCACCCCTCCACTTT. Its protein is CASSYTPMGGSPLHF.

This clone was detected a few times. This chain links TRBV20-1 with TRBJ1-2, with D perhaps TRBD1 (6 bases). CDR1 is DFQATT, CDR2 SNEGSKA, per germline (reference sequence). The length of the CDR3 is 12 residues. The V end was cut by 3 bases, the J end by 6 bases, with 11 bases between. This chain's CDR3 is CSASVGADGYTF. The CDR3 nucleotides read TGCAGTGCTAGTGTGGGGGCAGATGGCTACACCTTC.

The V and J genes are TRBV7-8 and TRBJ1-6; D perhaps matches TRBD1 (5 bases). The germline V and J ends were trimmed by 5 bases and 6 bases, with 14 bases remaining between them. Germline loops: CDR1 SGHVS, CDR2 FQNEAQ. The CDR3 totals 15 residues. CDR3 sequence reads: CASSPQTVSNSPLHF. The CDR3 DNA follows: TGTGCCAGCAGCCCGCAGACAGTTTCTAATTCACCCCTCCACTTT.